This TCR beta chain was profiled in a study of technical replicates of blood from a few donors. Looked up from germline, CDR1 is SEHNR and CDR2 is FQNEAQ (reference sequence). V lost 7 bases to trimming and J lost 10 bases, with 15 bases between them. This CDR3 contains 12 residues. Only one count was recorded for this clone. Sequenced by immunoSEQ multiplex PCR; TCRdb stores in-frame clones only, minus some. The repertoire holds fewer than 60,000 clones, with 80% to 95% as singletons. Sequencing was performed on PBMCs. The origin of this receptor is a human donor in good health. Some clones in this sample may be carry-over from other donors' samples. The chain carries TRBV7-9 and TRBJ2-3; no clear D gene. This CDR3 reads CASIGLPAAQYF. DNA for the CDR3: TGTGCCAGCATTGGCCTTCCCGCTGCGCAGTATTTT.